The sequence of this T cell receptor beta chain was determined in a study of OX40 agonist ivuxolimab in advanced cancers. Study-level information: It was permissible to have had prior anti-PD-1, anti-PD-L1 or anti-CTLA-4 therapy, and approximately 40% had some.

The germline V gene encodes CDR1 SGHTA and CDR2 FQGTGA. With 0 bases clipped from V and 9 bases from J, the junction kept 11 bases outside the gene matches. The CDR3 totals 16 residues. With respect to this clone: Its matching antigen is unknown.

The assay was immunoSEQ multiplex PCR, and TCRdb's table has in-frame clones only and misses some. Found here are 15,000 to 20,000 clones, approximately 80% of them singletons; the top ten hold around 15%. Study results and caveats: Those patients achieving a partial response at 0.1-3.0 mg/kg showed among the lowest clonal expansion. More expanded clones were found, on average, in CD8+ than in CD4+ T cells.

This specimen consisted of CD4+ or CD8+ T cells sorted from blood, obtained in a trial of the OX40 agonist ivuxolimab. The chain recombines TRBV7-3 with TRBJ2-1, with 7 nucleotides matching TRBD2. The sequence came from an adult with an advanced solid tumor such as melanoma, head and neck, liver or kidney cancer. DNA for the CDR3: TGTGCCAGCAGCTTAACGGGATCTGGCGGGAGCACTGAGCAGTTCTTC. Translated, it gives CASSLTGSGGSTEQFF. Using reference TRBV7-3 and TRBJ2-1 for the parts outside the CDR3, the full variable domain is GAGVSQTPSNKVTEKGKYVELRCDPISGHTALYWYRQSLGQGPEFLIYFQGTGAADDSGLPNDRFFAVRPEGSVSTLKIQRTERGDSAVYLCASSLTGSGGSTEQFFGPGTRLTVL.